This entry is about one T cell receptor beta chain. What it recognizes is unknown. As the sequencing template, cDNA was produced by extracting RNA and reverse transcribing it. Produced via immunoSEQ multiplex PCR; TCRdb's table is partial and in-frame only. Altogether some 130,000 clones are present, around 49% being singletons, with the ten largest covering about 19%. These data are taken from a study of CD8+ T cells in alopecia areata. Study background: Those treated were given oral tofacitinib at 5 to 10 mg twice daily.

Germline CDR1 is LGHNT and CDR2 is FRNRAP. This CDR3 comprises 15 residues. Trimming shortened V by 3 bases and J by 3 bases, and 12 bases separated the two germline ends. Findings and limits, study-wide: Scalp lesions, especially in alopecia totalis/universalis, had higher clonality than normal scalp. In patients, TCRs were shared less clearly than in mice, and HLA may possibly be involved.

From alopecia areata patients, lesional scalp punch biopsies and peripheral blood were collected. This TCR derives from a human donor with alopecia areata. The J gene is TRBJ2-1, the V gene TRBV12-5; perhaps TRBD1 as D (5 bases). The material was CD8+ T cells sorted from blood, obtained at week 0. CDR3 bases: TGTGCTAGTGGTTTATGGCAGGGTGACTACAATGAGCAGTTCTTC. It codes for CASGLWQGDYNEQFF. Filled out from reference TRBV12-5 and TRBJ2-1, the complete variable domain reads DARVTQTPRHKVTEMGQEVTMRCQPILGHNTVFWYRQTMMQGLELLAYFRNRAPLDDSGMPKDRFSAEMPDATLATLKIQPSEPRDSAVYFCASGLWQGDYNEQFFGPGTRLTVL.